This TCR beta chain derives from a study of vaccination effects on CD4 cells after COVID-19. Background on the study: A couple of convalescent donors provided samples 16 days and one week before vaccination.

This CDR3 has 15 amino acids. The V gene end was trimmed by 4 bases and the J gene end by 9 bases; junction bases not matched to a gene: 10. From germline, CDR1 is SGHTS and CDR2 YDEGEE. Repertoires were generated with immunoSEQ multiplex PCR, while TCRdb's copy carries only in-frame clones and drops some. The sample holds around 47,000 clones, approximately 77% seen once. In the ViraFEST assay, antigen-specific CD4+ clonotypes were identified by expansion after peptide-pool stimulation. After less than 11 days in culture, the CD4+ T cells were isolated. Sometime from March through December 2020, the person acquired a SARS-CoV-2 infection that PCR confirmed. Cultivation was performed at 1.5 million to 2 million PBMC per well with roughly 9.2 IU/ml IL-2 and roughly 9.3 ug/ml peptides added. Cultures received IL-2 medium that replaced half the medium on days 3 and 7. The study, taken as a whole, reports: Convalescent patients were scarce, and early post-infection timepoints were absent.

Comments on this clone: Its antigen is not identified.

The sequencing used CD4+ T cells from PBMCs cultured with a peptide pool, collected before COVID-19 vaccination. The chain links TRBV5-8 to TRBJ1-6; TRBD1 aligns across 7 bases. The source of this sequence is a human donor who had a prior SARS-CoV-2 infection. Written as DNA, the CDR3 is TGTGCCAGCAGCCTGGAGACAGGGAGGACTTCACCCCTCCACTTT. Its protein product is CASSLETGRTSPLHF.